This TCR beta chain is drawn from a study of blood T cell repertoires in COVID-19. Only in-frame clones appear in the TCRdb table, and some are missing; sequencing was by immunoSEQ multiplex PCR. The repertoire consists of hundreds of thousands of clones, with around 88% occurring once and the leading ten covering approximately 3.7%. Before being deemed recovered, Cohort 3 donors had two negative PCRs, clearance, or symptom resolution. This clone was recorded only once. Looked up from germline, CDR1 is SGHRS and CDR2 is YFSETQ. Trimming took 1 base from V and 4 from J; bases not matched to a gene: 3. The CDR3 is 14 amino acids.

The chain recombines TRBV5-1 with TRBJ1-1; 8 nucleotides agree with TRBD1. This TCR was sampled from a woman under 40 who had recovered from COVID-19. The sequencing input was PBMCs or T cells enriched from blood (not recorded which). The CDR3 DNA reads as TGCGCCAGCAGCTTGACAGGGGGATTCACTGAAGCTTTCTTT. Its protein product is CASSLTGGFTEAFF.